This T cell receptor (beta chain) was sequenced in a study of T cell changes during pregnancy in multiple sclerosis. Libraries were prepared by immunoSEQ multiplex PCR; TCRdb keeps only in-frame clonotypes and omits some of them. The table shows about 80,000 clones, with about 91% occurring only once. J lost 0 bases, V lost 7 bases, and 5 bases had no gene match. Germline assignment: CDR1 MNHEY and CDR2 SVGAGI. There are 15 residues in the CDR3. The sequence derives from a female donor with multiple sclerosis, enrolled in a pregnancy study. The material was peripheral blood, obtained before pregnancy. The gene calls are TRBV6-5 and TRBJ2-4, with 8 bases aligning to TRBD2. The CDR3 DNA reads as TGTGCCAGCACCACCCGGGGGGGAGCCAAAAACATTCAGTACTTC. This gives the protein CASTTRGGAKNIQYF.